This TCR beta chain was captured in a study of cytomegalovirus exposure and HLA in healthy donors. Amplification used 60 Vbeta primers and 13 Jbeta primers. Here immunoSEQ multiplex PCR was the method, and the copy in TCRdb shows in-frame clones only, minus some. The sample carries 200,000 or so clones, over 65% recorded once. Regarding the study as a whole: Associated with cytomegalovirus, according to the listing, were 164 TCR beta chains.

The ends lost 6 bases at V and 4 bases at J; junction bases unmatched: 4. Looked up from germline, CDR1 is MNHNY and CDR2 is SVGAGI (reference sequence). The CDR3 is 13 amino acids. Remarks on this clone: Its target is not known.

Sample: PBMCs. J is TRBJ2-3 and V is TRBV6-6; TRBD1 matches at 7 bases. This receptor was identified in a boy aged 2 to 10 in good health and CMV-seronegative. The CDR3 protein is CASSQGGADTQYF. CDR3 bases: TGTGCCAGCAGCCAAGGGGGCGCAGATACGCAGTATTTT.